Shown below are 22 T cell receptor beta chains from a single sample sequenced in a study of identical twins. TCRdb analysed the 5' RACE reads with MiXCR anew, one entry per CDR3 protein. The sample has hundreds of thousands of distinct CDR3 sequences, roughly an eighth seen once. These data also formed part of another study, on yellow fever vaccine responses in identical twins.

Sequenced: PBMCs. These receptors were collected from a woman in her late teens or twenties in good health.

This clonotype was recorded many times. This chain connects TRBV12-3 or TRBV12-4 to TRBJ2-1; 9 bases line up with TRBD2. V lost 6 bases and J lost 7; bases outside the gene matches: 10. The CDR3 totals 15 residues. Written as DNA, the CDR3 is TGTGCCAGCAGAAAGCGGGAGGCCGCTGAAAATGAGCAGTTCTTC. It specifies CASRKREAAENEQFF.

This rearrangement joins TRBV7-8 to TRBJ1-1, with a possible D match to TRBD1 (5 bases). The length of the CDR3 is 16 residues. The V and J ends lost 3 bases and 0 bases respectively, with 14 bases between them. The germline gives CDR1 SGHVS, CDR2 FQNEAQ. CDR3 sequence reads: CASSFPGTVMNTEAFF. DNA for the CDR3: TGTGCCAGCAGCTTCCCCGGGACGGTAATGAACACTGAAGCTTTCTTT. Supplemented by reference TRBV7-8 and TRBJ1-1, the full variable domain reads GAGVSQSPRYKVAKRGQDVALRCDPISGHVSLFWYQQALGQGPEFLTYFQNEAQLDKSGLPSDRFFAERPEGSVSTLKIQRTQQEDSAVYLCASSFPGTVMNTEAFFGQGTRLTVV.

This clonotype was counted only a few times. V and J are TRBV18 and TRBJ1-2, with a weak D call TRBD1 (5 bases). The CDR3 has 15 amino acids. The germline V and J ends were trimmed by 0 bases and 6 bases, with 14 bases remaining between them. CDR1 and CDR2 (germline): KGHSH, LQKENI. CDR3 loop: CASSPPAGSLHGYTF. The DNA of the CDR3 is TGTGCCAGCTCACCACCGGCAGGGTCCCTACATGGCTACACCTTC.

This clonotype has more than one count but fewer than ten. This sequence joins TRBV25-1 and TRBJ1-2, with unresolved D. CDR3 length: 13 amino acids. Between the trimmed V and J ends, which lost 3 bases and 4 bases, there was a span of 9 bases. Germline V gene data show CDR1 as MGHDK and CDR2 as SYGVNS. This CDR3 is CASSDAGIYGYTF. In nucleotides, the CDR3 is TGTGCCAGCAGTGATGCGGGTATCTATGGCTACACCTTC.

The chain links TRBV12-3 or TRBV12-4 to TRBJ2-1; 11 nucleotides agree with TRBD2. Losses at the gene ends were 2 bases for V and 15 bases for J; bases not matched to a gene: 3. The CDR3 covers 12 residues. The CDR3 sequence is CASSLNSGGGFF. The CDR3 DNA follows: TGTGCCAGCAGTTTAAATAGCGGGGGGGGGTTCTTC.

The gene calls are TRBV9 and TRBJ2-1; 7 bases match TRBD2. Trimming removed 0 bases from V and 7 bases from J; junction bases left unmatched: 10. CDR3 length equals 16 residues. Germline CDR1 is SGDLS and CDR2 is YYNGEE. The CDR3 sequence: CASSVDGGSGRNEQFF. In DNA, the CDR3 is TGTGCCAGCAGCGTAGATGGCGGGAGTGGTCGGAATGAGCAGTTCTTC.

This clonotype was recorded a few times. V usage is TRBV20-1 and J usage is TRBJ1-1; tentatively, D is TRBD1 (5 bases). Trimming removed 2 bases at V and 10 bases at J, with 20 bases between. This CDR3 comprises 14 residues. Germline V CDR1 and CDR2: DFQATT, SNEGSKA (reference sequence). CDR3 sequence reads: CSARRDFLDLGAFF. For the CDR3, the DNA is TGCAGTGCTAGACGGGACTTTCTCGACCTGGGAGCTTTCTTT.

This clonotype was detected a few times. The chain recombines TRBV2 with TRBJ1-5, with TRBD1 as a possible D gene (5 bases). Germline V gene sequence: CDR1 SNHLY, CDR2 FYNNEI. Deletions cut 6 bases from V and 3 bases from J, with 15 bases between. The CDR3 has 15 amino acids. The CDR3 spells CASSQDRIDNQPQHF. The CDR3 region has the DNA TGTGCCAGCAGCCAAGACAGAATCGACAATCAGCCCCAGCATTTT.

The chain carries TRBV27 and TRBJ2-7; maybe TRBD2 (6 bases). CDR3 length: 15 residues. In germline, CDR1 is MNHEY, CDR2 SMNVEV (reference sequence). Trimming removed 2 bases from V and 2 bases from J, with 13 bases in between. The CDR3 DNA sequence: TGTGCCAGCAGTTTAATCGGGGGTTCAACCTACGAGCAGTACGTC. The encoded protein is CASSLIGGSTYEQYV.

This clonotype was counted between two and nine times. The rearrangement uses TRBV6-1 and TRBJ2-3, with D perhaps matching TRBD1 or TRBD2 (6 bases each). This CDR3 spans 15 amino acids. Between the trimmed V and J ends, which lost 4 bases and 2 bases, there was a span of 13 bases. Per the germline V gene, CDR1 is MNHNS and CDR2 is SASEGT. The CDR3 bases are TGTGCCAGCAGTGGAAGGAGGGGGGCCACAGATACGCAGTATTTT. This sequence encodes CASSGRRGATDTQYF.

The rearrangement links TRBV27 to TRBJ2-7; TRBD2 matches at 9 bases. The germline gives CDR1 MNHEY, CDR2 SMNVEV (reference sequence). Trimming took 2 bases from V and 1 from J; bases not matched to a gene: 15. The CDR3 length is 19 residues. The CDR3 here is CASSLRAGGGLANSYEQYF. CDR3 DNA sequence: TGTGCCAGCAGTTTAAGGGCTGGAGGCGGACTAGCGAATTCCTACGAGCAGTACTTC.

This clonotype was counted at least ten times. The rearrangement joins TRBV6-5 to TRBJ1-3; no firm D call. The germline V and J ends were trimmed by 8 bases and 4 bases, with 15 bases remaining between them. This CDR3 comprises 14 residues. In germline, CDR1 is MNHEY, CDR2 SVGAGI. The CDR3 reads CASYAANLGNTIYF. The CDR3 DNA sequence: TGTGCCAGCTACGCGGCTAATTTAGGAAACACCATATATTTT.

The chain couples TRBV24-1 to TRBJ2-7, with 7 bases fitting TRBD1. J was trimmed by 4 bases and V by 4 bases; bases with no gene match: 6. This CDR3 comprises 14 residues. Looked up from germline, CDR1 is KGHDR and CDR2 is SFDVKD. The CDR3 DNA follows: TGTGCCACCAGTGACACGGGACAGATGTACGAGCAGTACTTC. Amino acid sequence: CATSDTGQMYEQYF.

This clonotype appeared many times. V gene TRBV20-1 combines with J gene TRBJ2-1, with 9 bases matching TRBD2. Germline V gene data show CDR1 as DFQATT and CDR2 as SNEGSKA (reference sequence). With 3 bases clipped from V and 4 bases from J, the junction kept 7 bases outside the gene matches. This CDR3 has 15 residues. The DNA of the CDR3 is TGCAGTGCTAGTAGCCCTAGCGGGACTTACAATGAGCAGTTCTTC. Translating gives CSASSPSGTYNEQFF.

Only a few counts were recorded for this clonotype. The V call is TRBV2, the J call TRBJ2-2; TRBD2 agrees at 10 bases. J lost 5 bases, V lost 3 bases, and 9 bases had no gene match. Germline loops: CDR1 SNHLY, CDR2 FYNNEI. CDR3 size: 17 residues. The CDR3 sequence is CASSDASGGLTTGELFF. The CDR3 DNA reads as TGTGCCAGCAGTGATGCTAGCGGGGGCCTCACTACCGGGGAGCTGTTTTTT. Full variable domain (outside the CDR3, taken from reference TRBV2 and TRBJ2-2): EPEVTQTPSHQVTQMGQEVILRCVPISNHLYFYWYRQILGQKVEFLVSFYNNEISEKSEIFDDQFSVERPDGSNFTLKIRSTKLEDSAMYFCASSDASGGLTTGELFFGEGSRLTVL.

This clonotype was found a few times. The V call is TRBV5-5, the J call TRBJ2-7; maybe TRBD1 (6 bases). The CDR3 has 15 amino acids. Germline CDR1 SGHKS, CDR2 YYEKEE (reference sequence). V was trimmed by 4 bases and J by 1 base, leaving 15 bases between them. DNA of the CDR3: TGTGCCAGCAGCGCGGACAGTCAAGGTTCCTACGAGCAGTACTTC. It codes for CASSADSQGSYEQYF. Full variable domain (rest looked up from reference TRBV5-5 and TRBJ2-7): DAGVTQSPTHLIKTRGQQVTLRCSPISGHKSVSWYQQVLGQGPQFIFQYYEKEERGRGNFPDRFSARQFPNYSSELNVNALLLGDSALYLCASSADSQGSYEQYFGPGTRLTVT.

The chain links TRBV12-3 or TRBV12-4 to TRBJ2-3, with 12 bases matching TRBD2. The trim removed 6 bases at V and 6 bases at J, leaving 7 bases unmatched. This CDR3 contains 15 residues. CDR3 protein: CASRRTSGEGDTQYF. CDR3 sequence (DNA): TGTGCCAGCAGAAGGACTAGCGGGGAGGGGGATACGCAGTATTTT.

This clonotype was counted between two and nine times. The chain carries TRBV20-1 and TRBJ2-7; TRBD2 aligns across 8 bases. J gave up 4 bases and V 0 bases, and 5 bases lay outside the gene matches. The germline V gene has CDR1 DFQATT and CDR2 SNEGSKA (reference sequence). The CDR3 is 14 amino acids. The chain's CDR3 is CSARDTSGPYEQYF. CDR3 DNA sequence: TGCAGTGCTAGAGATACTAGCGGTCCGTACGAGCAGTACTTC.

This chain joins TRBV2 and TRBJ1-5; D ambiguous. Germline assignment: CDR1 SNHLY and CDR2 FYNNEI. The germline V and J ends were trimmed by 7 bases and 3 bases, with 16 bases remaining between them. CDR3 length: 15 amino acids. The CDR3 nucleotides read TGTGCCAGCACCAAAAACGGACTGAACAATCAGCCCCAGCATTTT. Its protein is CASTKNGLNNQPQHF.

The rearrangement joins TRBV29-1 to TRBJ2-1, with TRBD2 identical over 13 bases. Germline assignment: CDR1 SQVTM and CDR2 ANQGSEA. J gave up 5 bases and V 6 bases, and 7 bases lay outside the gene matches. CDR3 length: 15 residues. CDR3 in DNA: TGCAGCGTCGTCCGACTAGCGGGGGGCCACAATGAGCAGTTCTTC. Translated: CSVVRLAGGHNEQFF.

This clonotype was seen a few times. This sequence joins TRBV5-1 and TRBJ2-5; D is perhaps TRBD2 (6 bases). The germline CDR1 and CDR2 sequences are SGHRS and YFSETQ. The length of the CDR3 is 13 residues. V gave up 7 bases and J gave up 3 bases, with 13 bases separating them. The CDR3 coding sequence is TGCGCCAGCTCGAATACGGGAGAAGAGACCCAGTACTTC. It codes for CASSNTGEETQYF.

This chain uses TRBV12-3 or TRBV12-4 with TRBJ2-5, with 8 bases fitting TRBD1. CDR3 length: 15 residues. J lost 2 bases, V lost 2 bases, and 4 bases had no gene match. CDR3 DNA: TGTGCCAGCAGTTTATCAGGGGGCCTTCAAGAGACCCAGTACTTC. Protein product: CASSLSGGLQETQYF.